What follows are 28 T cell receptor beta chains derived from one specimen sequenced in a study of blood T cell repertoires in COVID-19. The protocol was immunoSEQ multiplex PCR, while the TCRdb copy is restricted to in-frame clones and leaves out a portion. Counted here are some 210,000 clones, roughly 92% occurring once; the ten biggest clones make up 0.7% to 0.85%. Sequencing used peripheral blood. The receptors were sampled from a man aged 55 to 70 with COVID-19, enrolled during active disease.

The chain links TRBV3-1 (or the pseudogene TRBV3-2) to TRBJ2-7, with TRBD2 as a possible D gene (6 bases). This CDR3 comprises 15 residues. Trimming left V 4 bases short and J 2 bases short, with 15 bases between. Germline V gene data show CDR1 as LGHDT and CDR2 as YNNKEL (reference sequence). For the CDR3, the DNA is TGTGCCAGCAGCCTAGCCGGGACTTCCACCTACGAGCAGTACTTC. It specifies CASSLAGTSTYEQYF.

The chain is built from TRBV25-1 and TRBJ2-5; 11 bases are a match to TRBD2. CDR1 and CDR2 (germline): MGHDK, SYGVNS. With 1 base clipped from V and 4 bases from J, the junction kept 2 bases outside the gene matches. The CDR3 runs to 15 residues. The CDR3 spells CASSESLAGVETQYF. The DNA of the CDR3 is TGTGCCAGCAGTGAATCACTAGCGGGAGTAGAGACCCAGTACTTC.

This clone was picked up one time. This chain links TRBV5-1 with TRBJ1-2, with TRBD1 matching over 7 bases. Germline CDR1 is SGHRS and CDR2 is YFSETQ. V shed 4 bases and J 3 bases; nucleotides not matched to a gene: 9. The CDR3 has 15 residues. The CDR3 is CASSPGHTGDYGYTF. DNA for the CDR3: TGCGCCAGCAGCCCCGGGCACACAGGGGACTATGGCTACACCTTC.

The rearrangement links TRBV27 to TRBJ2-7, with a weak D call TRBD1 (5 bases). Trimming took off 4 bases at V and 5 bases at J, with 18 bases between the two ends. CDR1 is MNHEY and CDR2 is SMNVEV in the germline V gene (reference sequence). This CDR3 spans 15 amino acids. In DNA, the CDR3 is TGTGCCAGCAGTTACCAGGGCCGGATTCAGAACGAGCAGTACTTC. This sequence encodes CASSYQGRIQNEQYF.

This sequence joins TRBV11-3 and TRBJ2-1, with 10 bases fitting TRBD2. In germline, CDR1 is SGHNT, CDR2 YENEEA. The CDR3 covers 14 residues. Trimming removed 5 bases from V and 4 bases from J; junction bases left unmatched: 2. The CDR3 sequence is CASSVSGRYNEQFF. CDR3 DNA sequence: TGTGCCAGCAGCGTTAGCGGGAGGTACAATGAGCAGTTCTTC.

The chain uses TRBV27 and TRBJ1-6; D gene uncertain. The ends were cut back, 2 bases at V and 10 bases at J, with 12 bases in the middle. Looked up from germline, CDR1 is MNHEY and CDR2 is SMNVEV (reference sequence). This CDR3 region has 14 residues. This CDR3 reads CASSLDVLRSPLHF. DNA for the CDR3: TGTGCCAGCAGTTTAGATGTCCTGAGGTCACCCCTCCACTTT.

V and J are TRBV5-4 and TRBJ2-7, with D uncertain. This CDR3 region has 12 residues. CDR1 and CDR2 from the germline V gene are SGHNT and YYREEE (reference sequence). V was trimmed by 0 bases and J by 5 bases, leaving 6 bases between them. In DNA, the CDR3 is TGTGCCAGCAGCTTGGCCAACAACGAGCAGTACTTC. This gives the protein CASSLANNEQYF.

The CDR3 nucleotides are TGTGCCATCAGTGTAGGGACAGGGGGCACCGGGGAGCTGTTTTTT. Its protein is CAISVGTGGTGELFF. The chain links TRBV10-3 to TRBJ2-2; 11 nucleotides match TRBD1. This CDR3 has 15 amino acids. Germline CDR1 and CDR2: ENHRY and SYGVKD. V shed 4 bases, J shed 4 bases, and the junction held 2 bases outside the gene matches.

This clone showed up just a few times. The V and J genes are TRBV19 and TRBJ1-1; no definite D call. V was clipped by 2 bases and J by 1 base, with 5 bases between them. The CDR3 extends over 13 amino acids. Germline V gene data show CDR1 as LNHDA and CDR2 as SQIVND (reference sequence). CDR3 DNA: TGTGCCAGTAGTATAAGACAGAACACTGAAGCTTTCTTT. It yields the protein CASSIRQNTEAFF.

J is TRBJ2-1 and V is TRBV4-1; the D is unclear. V lost 0 bases and J 6 bases, leaving 12 bases between the germline ends. Looked up from germline, CDR1 is MGHRA and CDR2 is YSYEKL. CDR3 length equals 15 residues. The CDR3 DNA reads TGCGCCAGCAGCCAAGAATCTCCTTTAATCAATGAGCAGTTCTTC. Translated, it gives CASSQESPLINEQFF.

V gene TRBV12-5 combines with J gene TRBJ2-1, with TRBD2 identical over 13 bases. CDR3 length: 16 amino acids. CDR1 and CDR2 from the germline V gene are LGHNT and FRNRAP. The V and J ends lost 4 bases and 8 bases, in that order; junction bases with no gene match: 8. Written as DNA, the CDR3 is TGTGCTAGTGGTTCCACGGGACTAGCGGGGTTACATGAGCAGTTCTTC. It yields the protein CASGSTGLAGLHEQFF. The full variable domain, with the rest looked up from reference TRBV12-5 and TRBJ2-1, is DARVTQTPRHKVTEMGQEVTMRCQPILGHNTVFWYRQTMMQGLELLAYFRNRAPLDDSGMPKDRFSAEMPDATLATLKIQPSEPRDSAVYFCASGSTGLAGLHEQFFGPGTRLTVL.

The sample holds a few counts of this clone. The V and J genes are TRBV27 and TRBJ2-2; a possible D gene is TRBD2 (5 bases). CDR3 length: 17 residues. V dropped 4 bases and J dropped 4 bases, with 19 bases sitting between them. Germline V gene sequence: CDR1 MNHEY, CDR2 SMNVEV (reference sequence). Here the CDR3 DNA reads TGTGCCAGCAGTTCCCCGGGGAGTATTCCCTTCACCGGGGAGCTGTTTTTT. It encodes CASSSPGSIPFTGELFF.

The chain joins TRBV25-1 to TRBJ2-1, with TRBD2 as a possible D gene (6 bases). The V gene lost 9 bases and the J gene lost 3 bases, with 15 bases spanning the gap. Germline V gives CDR1 MGHDK, CDR2 SYGVNS. The CDR3 totals 14 residues. The CDR3 region has the DNA TGTGCCAGTTCAGCGGGCCTTCACTACAATGAGCAGTTCTTC. Residues: CASSAGLHYNEQFF.

This clone has a single count. The chain combines TRBV27 with TRBJ1-1; D is unclear. Germline assignment: CDR1 MNHEY and CDR2 SMNVEV (reference sequence). The CDR3 totals 14 residues. Trimming pared 5 bases from V and 5 bases from J, leaving 15 bases between. Written as DNA, the CDR3 is TGTGCCAGCAGTCCTACCGGTCGTGCAACTGAAGCTTTCTTT. This codes for CASSPTGRATEAFF.

The gene calls are TRBV28 and TRBJ2-1; 7 bases align to TRBD1. Germline V gene lookup returns CDR1 MDHEN and CDR2 SYDVKM. The CDR3 is 18 residues long. The trim removed 2 bases at V and 4 bases at J, leaving 14 bases unmatched. CDR3 protein: CASSLGRGTVLGYNEQFF. CDR3 sequence (DNA): TGTGCCAGCAGTTTAGGCAGGGGGACGGTCCTAGGGTACAATGAGCAGTTCTTC.

The chain uses TRBV6-2 or TRBV6-3 and TRBJ1-2, with 7 bases identical to TRBD1. The V and J ends lost 6 bases and 4 bases, in that order; junction bases with no gene match: 8. The CDR3 sequence is 14 residues long. From germline, CDR1 is MNHEY and CDR2 SVGEGT. This chain's CDR3 is CASSNRQGRYGYTF. The CDR3 DNA reads TGTGCCAGCAGCAACAGACAGGGTCGCTATGGCTACACCTTC.

This sequence joins TRBV7-9 and TRBJ2-5; 7 bases line up with TRBD2. J lost 3 bases, V lost 5 bases, and 12 bases had no gene match. Germline lookup yields CDR1 SEHNR and CDR2 FQNEAQ (reference sequence). The CDR3 runs 16 residues. This CDR3 reads CASSPKRLAGKETQYF. CDR3 nucleotides: TGTGCCAGCAGCCCGAAGAGACTAGCAGGAAAAGAGACCCAGTACTTC.

The genes are TRBV6-4 and TRBJ2-7; a weak D match, TRBD2 (6 bases). The CDR3 runs 14 residues. Trimming shortened V by 5 bases and J by 0 bases, and 11 bases separated the two germline ends. The germline CDR1 and CDR2 sequences are MRHNA and SNTAGT. The CDR3 region has the DNA TGTGCCAGCAGTCGGGACTCCCTCTCCTACGAGCAGTACTTC. Translation: CASSRDSLSYEQYF.

The CDR3 bases are TGCGCCAGCGGCGGGGTCTCCTACAATGAGCAGTTCTTC. Protein: CASGGVSYNEQFF. The V call is TRBV5-1, the J call TRBJ2-1, with a possible D match to TRBD2 (6 bases). This CDR3 has 13 amino acids. V was clipped by 7 bases and J by 0 bases, with 8 bases between them. Germline CDR1 reads SGHRS; CDR2 reads YFSETQ.

The CDR3 nucleotides read TGTGCCAGCAGCTTAGATACAGGGGGGTATTTCCACTTT. This translates into CASSLDTGGYFHF. The chain employs TRBV7-9 and TRBJ1-6; 8 nucleotides align to TRBD1. After removal of 1 base from V and 17 bases from J, the junction contained 7 bases not matched to a gene. The CDR3 totals 13 residues. The germline CDR1 and CDR2 sequences are SEHNR and FQNEAQ (reference sequence).

This chain connects TRBV28 to TRBJ2-3, with 7 bases aligning to TRBD2. The CDR3 is made up of 18 amino acids. Trimming at V came to 3 bases and at J to 2 bases, leaving 14 bases not matched to a gene. Germline V gives CDR1 MDHEN, CDR2 SYDVKM. The DNA of the CDR3 is TGTGCCAGCAGTTTGTTAGGTGCGGGCGGGGGATTCACAGATACGCAGTATTTT. The encoded protein is CASSLLGAGGGFTDTQYF.

The chain joins TRBV2 to TRBJ2-1; no reliable D call. CDR3 length: 13 residues. The germline gives CDR1 SNHLY, CDR2 FYNNEI. V was pared by 3 bases and J by 6 bases, with 9 bases between. Here the CDR3 DNA reads TGTGCCAGCAGTGAGTTAAAACTCAATGAGCAGTTCTTC. This gives the protein CASSELKLNEQFF.

The J gene is TRBJ2-2, the V gene TRBV18, with D tentatively TRBD2 (6 bases). Per germline, CDR1 KGHSH and CDR2 LQKENI. The V gene lost 3 bases and the J gene lost 6 bases, with 11 bases spanning the gap. CDR3 length: 14 amino acids. The CDR3: CASSPASEAGELFF. The DNA of the CDR3 is TGTGCCAGCTCACCGGCTAGCGAAGCCGGGGAGCTGTTTTTT.

The chain employs TRBV30 and TRBJ1-4; unclear D gene. The germline V gene has CDR1 GTSNPN and CDR2 SVGIG (reference sequence). The length of the CDR3 is 11 residues. V lost 2 bases and J 8 bases, leaving 6 bases between the germline ends. CDR3 in amino acids: CAWSKREKLFF. The CDR3 nucleotides read TGTGCCTGGAGTAAACGGGAAAAACTGTTTTTT.

The gene calls are TRBV11-2 and TRBJ1-1, with 7 bases lining up with TRBD1. This CDR3 contains 15 residues. In germline, CDR1 is SGHAT, CDR2 FQNNGV. J lost 4 bases, V lost 5 bases, and 10 bases had no gene match. Written as DNA, the CDR3 is TGTGCCAGCAGCCGAACAACAGGGGCTGGCACTGAAGCTTTCTTT. Residues: CASSRTTGAGTEAFF.

The rearrangement links TRBV5-1 to TRBJ1-1; 7 nucleotides line up with TRBD1. Germline trimming cut 4 bases from V and 0 bases from J; bases unmatched to any gene: 6. The length of the CDR3 is 15 residues. The germline V gene encodes CDR1 SGHRS and CDR2 YFSETQ. The CDR3 protein is CASSPATGVNTEAFF. The DNA of the CDR3 is TGCGCCAGCAGCCCAGCAACAGGGGTGAACACTGAAGCTTTCTTT.

CDR3 sequence (DNA): TGTGCCAGCGCGGCGGGGGTCACAGATACGCAGTATTTT. It codes for CASAAGVTDTQYF. V usage is TRBV6-5 and J usage is TRBJ2-3; 7 nucleotides agree with TRBD2. CDR3 length equals 13 residues. The V segment lost 8 bases and the J segment 2 bases; nucleotides outside the gene matches: 4. Germline loops: CDR1 MNHEY, CDR2 SVGAGI.

This clone was seen only once. The V and J genes are TRBV30 and TRBJ1-1; D not certain. CDR3 length equals 14 residues. Trimming cost V 3 bases and J 4 bases, with 15 bases left between them. Germline loops: CDR1 GTSNPN, CDR2 SVGIG (reference sequence). CDR3 protein: CAWSPEGIGTEAFF. The CDR3 DNA reads TGTGCCTGGAGCCCGGAGGGAATAGGCACTGAAGCTTTCTTT. Based on the CDR3 plus reference TRBV30 and TRBJ1-1, the full variable domain is SQTIHQWPATLVQPVGSPLSLECTVEGTSNPNLYWYRQAAGRGLQLLFYSVGIGQISSEVPQNLSASRPQDRQFILSSKKLLLSDSGFYLCAWSPEGIGTEAFFGQGTRLTVV.